This T cell receptor beta chain was profiled in a study of OX40 agonist ivuxolimab in advanced cancers. Points from the study as a whole: The study found among the lowest clonal expansion in partial responders at 0.1-3.0 mg/kg.

Method: immunoSEQ multiplex PCR; TCRdb's copy keeps in-frame clones and lacks some. Among about 46,000 clones listed, 88% were seen once. As to this clone: Its antigen is as yet unknown.

In germline, CDR1 is MNHNY, CDR2 SVGAGI (reference sequence). Between the trimmed V and J ends, which lost 7 bases and 0 bases, there was a span of 13 bases. The CDR3 length is 14 residues. The source of this sequence is an adult with an advanced solid tumor such as melanoma, head and neck, liver or kidney cancer. V is TRBV6-6 and J is TRBJ2-7; possibly TRBD2 for D (5 bases). Sample: CD4+ or CD8+ T cells sorted from blood, taken in a trial of the OX40 agonist ivuxolimab. The CDR3 reads CASNQPGSSYEQYF. Written as DNA, the CDR3 is TGTGCCAGCAACCAGCCGGGATCCTCCTACGAGCAGTACTTC.